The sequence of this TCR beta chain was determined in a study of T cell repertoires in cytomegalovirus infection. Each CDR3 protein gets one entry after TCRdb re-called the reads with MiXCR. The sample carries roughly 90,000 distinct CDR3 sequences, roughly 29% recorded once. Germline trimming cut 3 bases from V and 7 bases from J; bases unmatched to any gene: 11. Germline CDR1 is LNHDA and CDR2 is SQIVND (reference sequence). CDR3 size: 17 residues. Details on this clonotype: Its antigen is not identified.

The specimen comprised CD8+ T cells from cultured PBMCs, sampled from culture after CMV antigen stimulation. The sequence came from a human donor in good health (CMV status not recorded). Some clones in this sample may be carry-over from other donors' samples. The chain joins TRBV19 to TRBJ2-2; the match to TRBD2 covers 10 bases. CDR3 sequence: CASSMGLARISLGELFF. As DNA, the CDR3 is TGTGCCAGTAGTATGGGACTAGCGAGGATTTCACTCGGGGAGCTGTTTTTT.